The source of this T cell receptor (beta chain) is a study of Ad26.COV2.S vaccination and SARS-CoV-2 variants. Study at large: Dosing was one shot or two shots 56 days apart.

Stated treatment: some 20 received Ad26.COV2.S at low or high dose, single or two shots; roughly 5 received placebo; per-sample allocation not given. It was on day 63 after the first vaccine or placebo injection that samples were taken. An Ad26 vector that expressed Wuhan-strain SARS-CoV-2 spike constituted the vaccine. CDR1 SEHNR and CDR2 FQNEAQ come from the germline V gene (reference sequence). The CDR3 runs to 16 residues. The V gene lost 5 bases and the J gene lost 1 base, with 17 bases spanning the gap. A word on this clone: Its antigen is unknown.

Method: immunoSEQ multiplex PCR; TCRdb's copy keeps in-frame clones and lacks some. This sample has more than 300,000 clones; around four fifths occur once, and the top ten carry around 2%. Study findings and constraints: Total T cell responses were possibly underestimated by TCR breadth and depth analyses.

The sequence came from a person aged 18-65 years who received the Ad26.COV2.S COVID-19 vaccine or a placebo. The sequenced sample was peripheral blood, obtained in a trial of Ad26.COV2.S vaccine versus placebo. The J gene is TRBJ1-2, the V gene TRBV7-9; D uncertain. In DNA form, the CDR3 reads TGTGCCAGCAGCCCATATGGGAGCAGGATTAACTATGGCTACACCTTC. Protein sequence: CASSPYGSRINYGYTF.